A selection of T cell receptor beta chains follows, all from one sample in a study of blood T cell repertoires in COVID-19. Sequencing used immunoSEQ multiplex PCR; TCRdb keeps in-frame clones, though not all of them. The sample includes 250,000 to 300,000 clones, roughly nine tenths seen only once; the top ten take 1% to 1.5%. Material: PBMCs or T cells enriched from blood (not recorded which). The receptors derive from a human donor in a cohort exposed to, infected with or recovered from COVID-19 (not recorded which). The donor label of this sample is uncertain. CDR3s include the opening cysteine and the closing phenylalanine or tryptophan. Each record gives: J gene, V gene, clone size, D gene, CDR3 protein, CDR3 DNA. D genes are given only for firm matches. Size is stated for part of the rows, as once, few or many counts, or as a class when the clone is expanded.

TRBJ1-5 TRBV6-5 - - CASKLGTFSNQPQHF TGTGCCAGCAAGCTCGGGACATTTAGCAATCAGCCCCAGCATTTT
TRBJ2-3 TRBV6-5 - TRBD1 CASSWTGISTDTQYF TGTGCCAGCAGTTGGACAGGGATAAGCACAGATACGCAGTATTTT
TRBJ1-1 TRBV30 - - CAWTGAGNMNTEAFF TGTGCCTGGACCGGAGCGGGCAACATGAACACTGAAGCTTTCTTT
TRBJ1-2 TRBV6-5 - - CASSYPAGYGYTF TGTGCCAGCAGTTACCCCGCAGGCTATGGCTACACCTTC
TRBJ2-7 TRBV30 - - CAWRGGYEQYF TGTGCCTGGCGAGGAGGGTACGAGCAGTACTTC
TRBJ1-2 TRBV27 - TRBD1 CASSQRGTGVYGYTF TGTGCCAGCAGTCAGAGGGGGACAGGGGTCTATGGCTACACCTTC
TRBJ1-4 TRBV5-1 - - CASSPSTSSGKNEKLFF TGCGCCAGCAGCCCTTCTACGTCGTCAGGGAAGAATGAAAAACTGTTTTTT
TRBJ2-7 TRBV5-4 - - CASSLKPRQARSREQYF TGTGCCAGCAGCCTAAAGCCCAGACAGGCGCGTTCTAGAGAGCAGTACTTC
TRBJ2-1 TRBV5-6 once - CASSPRVSGQFF TGTGCCAGCAGCCCCCGGGTCTCGGGGCAGTTCTTC
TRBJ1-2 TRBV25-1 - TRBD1 CASSDLGTDREVDGYTF TGTGCCAGCAGTGACCTTGGGACGGACAGGGAGGTCGATGGCTACACCTTC
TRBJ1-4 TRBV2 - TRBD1 CASRRGFPGQVNEKLFF TGTGCCAGCAGACGGGGATTTCCGGGACAGGTGAATGAAAAACTGTTTTTT
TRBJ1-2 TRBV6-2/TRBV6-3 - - CASSPGQYGYTF TGTGCCAGCAGTCCCGGACAGTATGGCTACACCTTC
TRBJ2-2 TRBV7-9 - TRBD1 CASSRDRGLGELFF TGTGCCAGCAGCCGGGACAGGGGGCTGGGGGAGCTGTTTTTT
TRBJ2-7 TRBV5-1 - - CASSLVAQTYEQYF TGCGCCAGCAGCTTGGTGGCCCAGACCTACGAGCAGTACTTC